These 9 T cell receptor beta chains came from one sample sequenced in a study of neurological immune-mediated disorders. TCRdb independently ran MiXCR on the 5' RACE reads; one entry per CDR3 protein. The sample lists approximately 74,000 distinct CDR3 sequences, 4% to 6% occurring once. What was sequenced was PBMCs. The receptors were sampled from a man aged 18 to 30 with multiple sclerosis.

This clonotype was seen repeatedly, ten times or more. The chain employs TRBV6-5 and TRBJ1-2, with D perhaps matching TRBD1 (5 bases). V was clipped by 5 bases and J by 13 bases, with 26 bases between them. Germline loops: CDR1 MNHEY, CDR2 SVGAGI. The length of the CDR3 is 15 residues. CDR3 sequence: CASSVDVGTRGLLTF. The DNA for the CDR3 is TGTGCCAGCAGTGTGGACGTCGGGACCCGAGGTCTTCTCACCTTC.

This clonotype was recorded at least ten times. The chain carries TRBV5-1 and TRBJ2-1, with 7 positions matching TRBD2. Germline values: CDR1 SGHRS, CDR2 YFSETQ. Losses at the gene ends were 0 bases for V and 8 bases for J; bases not matched to a gene: 8. The CDR3 has 15 residues. The CDR3 coding sequence is TGCGCCAGCAGCTTGGTGGAGGCGGGAGCAGATGAGCAGTTCTTC. Translated, it gives CASSLVEAGADEQFF.

This clonotype appeared many times. This chain connects TRBV20-1 to TRBJ1-1; no clear D. Deletions cut 6 bases from V and 1 base from J, with 6 bases between. The CDR3 covers 11 residues. CDR1 is DFQATT and CDR2 is SNEGSKA in the germline V gene (reference sequence). The CDR3, as DNA: TGCAGTGCCCTAGGGAACACTGAAGCTTTCTTT. Encoded protein: CSALGNTEAFF.

A few counts support this clonotype. The genes are TRBV7-2 and TRBJ2-3; D possibly corresponds to TRBD2 (6 bases). Germline lookup yields CDR1 SGHTA and CDR2 FQGNSA. The length of the CDR3 is 14 residues. The germline V and J ends were trimmed by 5 bases and 8 bases, with 17 bases remaining between them. The CDR3 loop reads CASSRDWTQGTQYF. CDR3 DNA sequence: TGTGCCAGCAGCCGGGACTGGACCCAGGGTACGCAGTATTTT.

Many counts were recorded for this clonotype. The V and J genes are TRBV5-1 and TRBJ1-1; D ambiguous. The germline CDR1 and CDR2 sequences are SGHRS and YFSETQ. The V and J ends lost 2 bases and 4 bases respectively, with 21 bases between them. The CDR3 is 17 residues long. This CDR3 reads CASSFGTDWYAGTEAFF. The CDR3 nucleotides are TGCGCCAGCAGCTTCGGAACAGACTGGTACGCCGGCACTGAAGCTTTCTTT.

This clonotype was counted many times. V gene TRBV5-1 combines with J gene TRBJ2-4; 9 nucleotides match TRBD2. Losses at the gene ends were 7 bases for V and 0 bases for J; bases not matched to a gene: 5. The CDR3 loop spans 15 amino acids. Germline V gene sequence: CDR1 SGHRS, CDR2 YFSETQ. The CDR3 region has the DNA TGCGCCAGCTCGGATAGCGGGGGAGCCAAAAACATTCAGTACTTC. Translation gives CASSDSGGAKNIQYF. Using reference TRBV5-1 and TRBJ2-4 for the parts outside the CDR3, the full variable domain is KAGVTQTPRYLIKTRGQQVTLSCSPISGHRSVSWYQQTPGQGLQFLFEYFSETQRNKGNFPGRFSGRQFSNSRSEMNVSTLELGDSALYLCASSDSGGAKNIQYFGAGTRLSVL.

This clonotype was recorded many times. This chain uses TRBV9 with TRBJ2-1; 7 nucleotides agree with TRBD1. Per germline, CDR1 SGDLS and CDR2 YYNGEE. The CDR3 covers 14 residues. V was pared by 0 bases and J by 7 bases, with 4 bases of the junction left unmatched. This chain's CDR3 is CASSVAEQGNEQFF. CDR3 DNA: TGTGCCAGCAGCGTAGCTGAACAGGGGAATGAGCAGTTCTTC.

This clonotype appeared many times. The genes are TRBV20-1 and TRBJ2-4; D is possibly TRBD2 (6 bases). Germline CDR1 reads DFQATT; CDR2 reads SNEGSKA (reference sequence). Trimming cost V 5 bases and J 6 bases, with 17 bases left between them. The CDR3 covers 14 residues. Written as DNA, the CDR3 is TGCAGTGCTCAAACGCTGGGGGGTGGAAACATTCAGTACTTC. Its translation is CSAQTLGGGNIQYF.

This clonotype was seen more than once but under ten times. V is TRBV14 and J is TRBJ1-1, with a possible D match to TRBD1 (6 bases). The V end lost 4 bases, the J end lost 1 base, and 13 bases lay between the germline ends. The length of the CDR3 is 15 residues. Germline-derived CDR1 and CDR2 are SGHDN and FVKESK. The DNA for the CDR3 is TGTGCCAGCAGCCCGGGGGCACATACGAACACTGAAGCTTTCTTT. As protein: CASSPGAHTNTEAFF.